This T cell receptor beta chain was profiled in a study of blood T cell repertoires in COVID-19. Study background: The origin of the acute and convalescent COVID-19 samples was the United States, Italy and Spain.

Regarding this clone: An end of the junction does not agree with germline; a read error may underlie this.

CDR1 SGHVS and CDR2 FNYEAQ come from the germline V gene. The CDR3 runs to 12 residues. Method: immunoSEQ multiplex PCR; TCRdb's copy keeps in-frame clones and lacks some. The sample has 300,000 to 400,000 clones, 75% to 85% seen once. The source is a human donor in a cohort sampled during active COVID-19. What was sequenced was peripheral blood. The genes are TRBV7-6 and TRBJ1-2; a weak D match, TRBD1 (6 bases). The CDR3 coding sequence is TGTGCCGGCAGCCCCACGAGGGGGGGCTACACCTTC. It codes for CAGSPTRGGYTF.